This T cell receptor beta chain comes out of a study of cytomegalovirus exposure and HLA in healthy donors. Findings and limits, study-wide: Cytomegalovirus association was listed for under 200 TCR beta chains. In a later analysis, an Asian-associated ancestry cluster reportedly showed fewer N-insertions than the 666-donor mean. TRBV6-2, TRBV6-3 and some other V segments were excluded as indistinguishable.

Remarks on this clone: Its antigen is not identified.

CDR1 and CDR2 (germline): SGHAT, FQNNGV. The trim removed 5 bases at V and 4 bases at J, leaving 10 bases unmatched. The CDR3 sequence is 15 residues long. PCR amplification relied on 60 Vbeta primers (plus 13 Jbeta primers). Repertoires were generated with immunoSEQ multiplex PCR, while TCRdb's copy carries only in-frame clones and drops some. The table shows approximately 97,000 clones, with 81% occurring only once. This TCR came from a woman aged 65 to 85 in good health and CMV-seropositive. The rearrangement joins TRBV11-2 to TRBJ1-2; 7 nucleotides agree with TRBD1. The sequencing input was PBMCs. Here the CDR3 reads CASSTRTGLVYGYTF. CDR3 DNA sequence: TGTGCCAGCAGCACCCGGACAGGTCTAGTCTATGGCTACACCTTC.